This T cell receptor (beta chain) was obtained from a study of T-cell reconstitution after alpha-beta-depleted transplantation in children. Germline values: CDR1 MNHEY, CDR2 SVGEGT. This CDR3 has 13 residues. V lost 10 bases and J lost 5, with 15 bases in between. This clonotype was observed a few times. The TCRbeta library incorporated unique molecular identifiers. MiXCR was run by TCRdb on the PCR reads, yielding one entry per CDR3 protein. The sample consists of a few hundred thousand distinct CDR3 sequences, about a tenth of them appearing once. The receptor was derived from a human donor who donated a stem cell graft to a child with acute myeloid leukemia. V is TRBV6-2 or TRBV6-3 and J is TRBJ2-1; D uncertain. This material consisted of PBMCs from the stem cell graft donor, taken from the stem cell graft. The CDR3 nucleotides are TGTGCCATCAAGGACCAGAGCGACAATGAGCAGTTCTTC. Amino acids: CAIKDQSDNEQFF.